This T cell receptor (beta chain) emerged from a study of T cells in localized non-small cell lung cancer. CDR3 length: 15 residues. Trimming shortened V by 1 base and J by 0 bases, and 8 bases separated the two germline ends. Germline assignment: CDR1 SGHRS and CDR2 YFSETQ. Assay used: immunoSEQ multiplex PCR; TCRdb lists only in-frame clones, some missing. The sample includes about 35,000 clones, under 95% of them seen just once. The receptor was isolated from a female donor over 55 with stage II lung adenocarcinoma. Here the sequenced sample was peripheral blood mononuclear cells, taken before any cancer treatment. The chain couples TRBV5-1 to TRBJ2-1; perhaps D is TRBD1 or TRBD2 (6 bases each). This CDR3 is CASSLRGDSYNEQFF. CDR3 DNA: TGCGCCAGCAGCTTGAGGGGGGACTCCTACAATGAGCAGTTCTTC. The entire variable domain, with the rest obtained from reference TRBV5-1 and TRBJ2-1, is as follows: KAGVTQTPRYLIKTRGQQVTLSCSPISGHRSVSWYQQTPGQGLQFLFEYFSETQRNKGNFPGRFSGRQFSNSRSEMNVSTLELGDSALYLCASSLRGDSYNEQFFGPGTRLTVL.